In its sample, the clone carrying this T cell receptor (beta chain) was seen a few times. The CDR3 runs to 12 residues. Germline CDR1 and CDR2: MNHEY and SVGAGI. Trimming pared 6 bases from V and 6 bases from J, leaving 10 bases between. The source of the sample is a study of human T cells and chemical hapten exposure. A single record per CDR3 protein comes from TCRdb applying MiXCR to the RACE reads. The data show 80,000 to 100,000 distinct CDR3 sequences, with roughly 27% seen just once and 10% held by the top ten. Time point defined: patch test 3, about 24 weeks after DPC sensitization. Noted treatment: therapeutic diphenylcyclopropenone sensitization with weekly scalp DPC.

The chain has TRBV6-5 and TRBJ2-3; a weak D match, TRBD1 (6 bases). This TCR came from a man aged 35 to 55 with alopecia areata. Some clones in this sample may be carry-over from other donors' samples. This material consisted of whole blood, taken in connection with sensitization to the hapten diphenylcyclopropenone (DPC). As DNA, the CDR3 is TGTGCCAGCAGCTTTACAGGGGATACGCAGTATTTT. This gives the protein CASSFTGDTQYF.